The clone carrying this T cell receptor (beta chain) was recorded at least ten times. Investigators prepared the TCR beta libraries by applying iRepertoire HTBI primers and Arm-PCR of CDR3 regions. TCRdb redid the calling of the multiplex PCR reads with MiXCR, one entry per CDR3 protein. The sample has 400,000 to 550,000 distinct CDR3 sequences, about 15% seen once; the top ten hold approximately 15%. V lost 4 bases to trimming and J lost 5 bases, with 14 bases between them. CDR3 length equals 14 residues. This specimen belongs to a study of regulatory T cells in long-lasting Graves disease. Study-level background: Antithyroid drugs had been taken under 3 months by newly diagnosed Graves' patients.

Time point defined: newly diagnosed GD, antithyroid drugs for less than 3 months. TCR sequences were obtained from RNA taken from PBMCs. The same data also contributed to another study, on T cells in Graves' hyperthyroidism and ophthalmopathy. As reported in that work: A model of 13 V-J features distinguished ophthalmopathy from stable hyperthyroidism.

The clonotype originates from a woman in her 30s with Graves disease. The sequences come from peripheral blood mononuclear cells (PBMCs), collected at new diagnosis, from a patient treated with antithyroid drugs. The V gene is TRBV12-3 or TRBV12-4, the J gene TRBJ1-1; the D is unclear. The CDR3: CASSSRQSGTEAFF. In nucleotides, the CDR3 is TGTGCCAGCAGTTCTAGGCAAAGTGGGACTGAAGCTTTCTTT.